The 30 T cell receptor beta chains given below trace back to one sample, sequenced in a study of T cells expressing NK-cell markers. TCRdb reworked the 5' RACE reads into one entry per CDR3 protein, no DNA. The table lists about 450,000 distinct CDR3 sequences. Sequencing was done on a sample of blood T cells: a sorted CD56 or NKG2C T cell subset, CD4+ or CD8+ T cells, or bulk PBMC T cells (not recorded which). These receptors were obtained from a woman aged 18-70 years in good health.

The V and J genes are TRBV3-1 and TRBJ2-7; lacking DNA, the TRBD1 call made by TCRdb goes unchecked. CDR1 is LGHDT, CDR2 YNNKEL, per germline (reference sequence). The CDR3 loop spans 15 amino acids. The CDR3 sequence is CASRQTRGVSYEQYF.

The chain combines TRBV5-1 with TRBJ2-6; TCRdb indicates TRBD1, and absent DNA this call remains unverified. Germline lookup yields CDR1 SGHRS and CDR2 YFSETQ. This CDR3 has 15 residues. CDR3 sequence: CATCEGNAGANVLTF.

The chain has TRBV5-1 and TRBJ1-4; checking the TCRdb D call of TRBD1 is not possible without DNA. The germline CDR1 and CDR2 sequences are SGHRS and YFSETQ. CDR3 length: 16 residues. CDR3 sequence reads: CASSLNSNLGGEKLFF.

The CDR3 reads CSARKTSNSDTQYF. The J gene is TRBJ2-3, the V gene TRBV20-1. This CDR3 region has 14 residues. CDR1 is DFQATT, CDR2 SNEGSKA, per germline (reference sequence).

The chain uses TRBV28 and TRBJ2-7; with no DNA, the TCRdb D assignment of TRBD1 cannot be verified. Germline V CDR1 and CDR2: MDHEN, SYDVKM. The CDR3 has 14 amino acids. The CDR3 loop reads CASSNNQVGGEQYF. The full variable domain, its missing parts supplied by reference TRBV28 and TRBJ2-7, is DVKVTQSSRYLVKRTGEKVFLECVQDMDHENMFWYRQDPGLGLRLIYFSYDVKMKEKGDIPEGYSVSREKKERFSLILESASTNQTSMYLCASSNNQVGGEQYFGPGTRLTVT.

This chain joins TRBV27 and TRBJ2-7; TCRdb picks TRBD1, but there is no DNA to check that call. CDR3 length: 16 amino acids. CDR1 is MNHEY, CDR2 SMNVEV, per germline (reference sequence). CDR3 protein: CASSFYGGNKVYEQYF.

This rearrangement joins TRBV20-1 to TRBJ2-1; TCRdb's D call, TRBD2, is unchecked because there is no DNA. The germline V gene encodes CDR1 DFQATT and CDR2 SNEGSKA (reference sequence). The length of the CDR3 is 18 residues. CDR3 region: CSGRSTSGSTPSYNEQFF.

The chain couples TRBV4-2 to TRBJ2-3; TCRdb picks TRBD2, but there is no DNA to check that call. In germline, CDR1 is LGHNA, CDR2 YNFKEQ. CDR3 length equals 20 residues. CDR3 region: CASSQPRARGLPSSTDTQYF.

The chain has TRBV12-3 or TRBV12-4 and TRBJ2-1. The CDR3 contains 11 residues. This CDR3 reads CASSLEIEQFF.

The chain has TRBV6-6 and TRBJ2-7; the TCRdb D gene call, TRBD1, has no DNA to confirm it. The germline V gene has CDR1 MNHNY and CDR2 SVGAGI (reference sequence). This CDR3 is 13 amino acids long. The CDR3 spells CASSRQGAGEQYF.

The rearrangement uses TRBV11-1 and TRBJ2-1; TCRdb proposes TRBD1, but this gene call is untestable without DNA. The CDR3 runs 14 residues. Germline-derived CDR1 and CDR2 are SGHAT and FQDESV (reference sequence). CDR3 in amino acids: CASSLTGGPDEQFF.

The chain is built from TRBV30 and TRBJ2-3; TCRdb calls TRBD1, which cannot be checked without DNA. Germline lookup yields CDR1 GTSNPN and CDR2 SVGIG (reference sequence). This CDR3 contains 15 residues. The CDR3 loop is CAWSTGTGGTDTQYF.

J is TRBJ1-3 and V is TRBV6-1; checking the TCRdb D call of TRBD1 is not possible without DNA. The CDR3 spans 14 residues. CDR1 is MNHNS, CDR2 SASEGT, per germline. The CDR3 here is CASSRQAPGNTIYF.

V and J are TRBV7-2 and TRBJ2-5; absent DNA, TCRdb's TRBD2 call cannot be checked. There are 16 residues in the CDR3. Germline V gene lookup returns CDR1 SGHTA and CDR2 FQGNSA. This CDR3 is CASSRQTSGRSETQYF. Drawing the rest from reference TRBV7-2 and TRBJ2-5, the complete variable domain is GAGVSQSPSNKVTEKGKDVELRCDPISGHTALYWYRQSLGQGLEFLIYFQGNSAPDKSGLPSDRFSAERTGGSVSTLTIQRTQQEDSAVYLCASSRQTSGRSETQYFGPGTRLLVL.

CDR3 protein: CASSLQQEETQYF. The rearrangement links TRBV7-7 to TRBJ2-5; TCRdb outputs TRBD1, but without DNA this stays unchecked. The CDR3 has 13 amino acids. Per germline, CDR1 SSHAT and CDR2 FNYEAQ (reference sequence).

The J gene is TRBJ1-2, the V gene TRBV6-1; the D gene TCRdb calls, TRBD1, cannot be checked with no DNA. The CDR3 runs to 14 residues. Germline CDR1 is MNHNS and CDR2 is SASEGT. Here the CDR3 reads CASSEGTGDYGYTF.

This CDR3 reads CASSYSGGNQETQYF. The genes are TRBV7-2 and TRBJ2-5; with no DNA, the TCRdb D assignment of TRBD1 cannot be verified. The CDR3 consists of 15 residues. Looked up from germline, CDR1 is SGHTA and CDR2 is FQGNSA. Complete variable domain (other parts from reference TRBV7-2 and TRBJ2-5): GAGVSQSPSNKVTEKGKDVELRCDPISGHTALYWYRQSLGQGLEFLIYFQGNSAPDKSGLPSDRFSAERTGGSVSTLTIQRTQQEDSAVYLCASSYSGGNQETQYFGPGTRLLVL.

The CDR3: CASSPGSSGDTQYF. This sequence joins TRBV11-2 and TRBJ2-3; lacking DNA, the TRBD1 call made by TCRdb goes unchecked. This CDR3 region has 14 residues. Germline V gene data show CDR1 as SGHAT and CDR2 as FQNNGV.

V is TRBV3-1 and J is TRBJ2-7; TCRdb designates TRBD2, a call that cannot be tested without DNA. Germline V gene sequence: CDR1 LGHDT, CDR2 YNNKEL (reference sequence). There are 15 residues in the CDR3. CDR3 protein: CASRQSGRRTYEQYF.

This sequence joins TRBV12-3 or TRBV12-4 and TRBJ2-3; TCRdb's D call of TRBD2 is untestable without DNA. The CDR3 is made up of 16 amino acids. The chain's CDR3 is CASLGISGKYTDTQYF.

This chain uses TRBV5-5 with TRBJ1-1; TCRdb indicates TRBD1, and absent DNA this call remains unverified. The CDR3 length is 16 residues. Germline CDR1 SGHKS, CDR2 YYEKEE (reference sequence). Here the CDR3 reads CASSFLQGALNTEAFF. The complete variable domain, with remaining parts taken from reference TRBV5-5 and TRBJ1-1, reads DAGVTQSPTHLIKTRGQQVTLRCSPISGHKSVSWYQQVLGQGPQFIFQYYEKEERGRGNFPDRFSARQFPNYSSELNVNALLLGDSALYLCASSFLQGALNTEAFFGQGTRLTVV.

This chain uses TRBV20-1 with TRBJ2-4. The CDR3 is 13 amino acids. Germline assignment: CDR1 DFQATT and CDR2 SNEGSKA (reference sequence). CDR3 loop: CSASGQPKNIQYF.

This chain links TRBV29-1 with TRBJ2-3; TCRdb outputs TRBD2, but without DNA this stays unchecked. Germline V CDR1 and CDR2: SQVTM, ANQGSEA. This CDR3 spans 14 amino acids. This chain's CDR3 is CSATTSGGEDTQYF.

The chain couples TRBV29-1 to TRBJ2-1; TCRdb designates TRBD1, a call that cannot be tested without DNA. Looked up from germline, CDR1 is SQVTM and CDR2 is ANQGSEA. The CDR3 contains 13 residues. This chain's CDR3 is CSGRERSYNEQFF.

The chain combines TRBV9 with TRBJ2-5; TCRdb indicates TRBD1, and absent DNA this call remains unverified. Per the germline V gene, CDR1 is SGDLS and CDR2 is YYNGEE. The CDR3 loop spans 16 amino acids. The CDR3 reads CASSADVGQLDETQYF. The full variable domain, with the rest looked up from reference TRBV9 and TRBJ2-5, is DSGVTQTPKHLITATGQRVTLRCSPRSGDLSVYWYQQSLDQGLQFLIQYYNGEERAKGNILERFSAQQFPDLHSELNLSSLELGDSALYFCASSADVGQLDETQYFGPGTRLLVL.

CDR3 region: CASSFSGNTEAFF. This chain uses TRBV7-9 with TRBJ1-1. Germline lookup yields CDR1 SEHNR and CDR2 FQNEAQ (reference sequence). This CDR3 region has 13 residues.

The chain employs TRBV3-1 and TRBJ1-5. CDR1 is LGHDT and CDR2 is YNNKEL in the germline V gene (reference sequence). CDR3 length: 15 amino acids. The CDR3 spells CASSQGSLGLQPQHF.

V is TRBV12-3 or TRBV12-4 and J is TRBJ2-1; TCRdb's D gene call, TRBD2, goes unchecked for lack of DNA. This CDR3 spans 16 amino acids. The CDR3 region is CASSLEVRAGGNEQFF.

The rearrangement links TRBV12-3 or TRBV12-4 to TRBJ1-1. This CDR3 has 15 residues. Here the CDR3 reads CASSLVVGSYTEAFF.

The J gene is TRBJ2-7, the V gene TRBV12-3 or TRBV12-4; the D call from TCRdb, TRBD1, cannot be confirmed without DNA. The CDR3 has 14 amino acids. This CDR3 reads CASSQTGTLYEQYF.